This T cell receptor beta chain was sequenced for a study of T cells in women clearing cervical HPV infection. Across the study: HLA type stays a possible confounder, typing being limited.

TCRdb's copy holds only in-frame clones and misses some; the assay was immunoSEQ multiplex PCR. The sample has roughly 14,000 clones, and its top ten clones hold under 25%. With regard to this clone: The CDR3 goes on 3 residues after the read ends, and that part is filled in from the germline J gene.

This CDR3 has 16 residues. Germline CDR1 is LNHDA and CDR2 is SQIVND (reference sequence). The source of this sequence is a woman between 18 and 75 years old with a cervical HPV16 infection that either progressed to CIN3+ or cleared (not recorded which). This chain uses TRBV19 with TRBJ2-4; TRBD2 agrees at 11 bases. Sequenced material: blood buffy coat. The CDR3 bases that were read are TGTGCCAGTAGTCCCTATAGCGGGGGGGACCGAGAGACT. Translation gives CASSPYSGGDRET. The whole CDR3 protein is CASSPYSGGDRETQYF.